A selection of T cell receptor beta chains follows, all from one sample in a study of CD4 and CD8 cells across lung adenocarcinoma regions. A single record per CDR3 protein comes from TCRdb applying MiXCR to the PCR reads. Of over 20,000 distinct CDR3 sequences listed, roughly half are singletons. The sequencing sample was made of CD8+ T cells from the center of a lung tumor. Receptors were obtained from a female donor with lung adenocarcinoma. The CD4 and CD8 labels of this study may be unreliable. Each CDR3 is given without its conserved first and last residue. Fields, in order: J gene, CDR3 length, D gene, V gene, CDR3 protein. The D gene is left open where the match is weak.

TRBJ2-3,12,TRBD1,TRBV7-2,ASSGGQGMNTQY
-,11,-,TRBV11-3,VTGLGAKNIQY
TRBJ2-1,15,-,TRBV14,ASSQGSPGARYNEQF
TRBJ2-3,12,TRBD1,TRBV6-1,ASKRTGGEDTQY
TRBJ2-5,12,TRBD1,TRBV10-2,ASRFGTAQETQY
-,13,TRBD2,TRBV5-1,ASSLGLAGATEQF
TRBJ2-5,13,TRBD2,TRBV6-5,ARGYGGGDQETQY
TRBJ1-6,12,-,TRBV4-2,ASSQEGGRSPLH
TRBJ1-2,12,TRBD1,TRBV7-2,ASSSRTGSRGYT
TRBJ2-3,13,-,TRBV9,ASSVESGYTDTQY
TRBJ2-3,12,-,TRBV10-1,AGLGGRDPDTQY
TRBJ2-4,9,-,TRBV27,ASGATNTQY
TRBJ2-4,12,TRBD1,TRBV6-1,ASNGPGQGDIQY
TRBJ2-1,13,TRBD1,TRBV14,ASSRTGAQYNEQF
TRBJ1-2,16,-,TRBV6-5,ASSSSGVGRKNNYGYT
TRBJ2-3,14,-,TRBV28,ASSPGGATGTDTQY
TRBJ2-3,11,-,TRBV7-6,ASSPRLSYTQY
TRBJ1-3,12,-,TRBV12-3/TRBV12-4,ASRSRDIGNTIY
TRBJ2-3,12,-,TRBV27,ASSLWTHTDTQY
TRBJ1-2,15,-,TRBV6-5,ASSATTGSRPNYGYT
TRBJ2-1,12,-,TRBV11-2,ASSLERLADEQF
TRBJ2-5,14,-,TRBV10-2,ASAGLGGGDQETQY
TRBJ2-3,12,-,TRBV7-2,ASSLVWGPDTQY
TRBJ2-5,12,-,TRBV6-1,ASGGGGTKNIQY
-,12,-,TRBV10-3,AAQVPGDRKTQY
TRBJ1-1,10,-,TRBV6-1,ASSWVNTEAF
TRBJ2-5,12,-,TRBV10-3,AANGAGHEETQY
TRBJ2-1,12,TRBD2,TRBV24-1,ATSDSRRGNEQF
TRBJ2-3,9,-,TRBV6-1,ASSPSDTQY
TRBJ2-1,13,-,TRBV6-1,ASRPVGASYNEQF
TRBJ2-3,10,-,TRBV7-6,ASSLAENTQY
TRBJ2-7,13,TRBD1,TRBV6-1,ASSARDRSSYEQY
TRBJ2-3,13,-,TRBV6-1,ASSHYRRNTDTQY
TRBJ2-4,12,TRBD1,TRBV10-3,AGKGGGQGNTQY
TRBJ2-6,15,-,TRBV4-1,ASSQERGGSGANVLT
TRBJ2-3,10,-,TRBV7-2,ASSPYTDTQY
TRBJ2-3,11,-,TRBV11-3,ATGLVVKDTQY
TRBJ2-5,13,TRBD2,TRBV7-8,ASSWTSGGVGTQY
TRBJ2-3,12,-,TRBV14,ASSTLQTTDTQY
TRBJ2-4,13,-,TRBV25-1,ANSVRDLRGAIQY
TRBJ1-1,9,-,TRBV6-5,ASTSASLAF
TRBJ1-1,12,-,TRBV6-1,ASSEVGGHTEAF
TRBJ2-2,12,-,TRBV6-5,ASSYTTGRGELF
-,11,-,TRBV20-1,SAIRGEQETQY
TRBJ1-1,13,TRBD1,TRBV10-3,AISTPGQGNTEAF
TRBJ2-5,14,-,TRBV27,ASRKQGLSNQNTQY
TRBJ2-4,11,TRBD1,TRBV27,GSRGCVEKIQY
TRBJ2-1,10,-,TRBV7-6,ASRGGYNEQF
TRBJ2-1,13,TRBD2,TRBV20-1,SARDPAGVVDEQF
TRBJ2-4,16,-,TRBV25-1,ASSDVAQKLLAKNIQY
TRBJ2-5,14,TRBD1,TRBV4-1,ASSQSIGQGKETQY
TRBJ2-2,14,TRBD2,TRBV6-5,ASSSYAGGGSGELF
-,11,-,TRBV27,ASTPSSPETQY
TRBJ2-5,9,-,TRBV6-1,ASRKQETQY
TRBJ2-6,15,TRBD1,TRBV6-5,ASSFGTGSSGANVLT